Shown below are 5 T cell receptor beta chains from a single sample sequenced in a study of technical replicates of blood from a handful of donors. The protocol was immunoSEQ multiplex PCR, while the TCRdb copy is restricted to in-frame clones and leaves out a portion. The sample records just under 85,000 clones, approximately 94% being singletons. The sequencing input was T cells isolated from PBMCs. These TCRs come from a human donor in good health.

This rearrangement joins TRBV25-1 to TRBJ1-1; possible D gene TRBD1, 6 bases. Germline CDR1 MGHDK, CDR2 SYGVNS. This CDR3 spans 12 amino acids. Trimming left V 5 bases short and J 7 bases short, with 11 bases between. The CDR3 spells CASSRGTGEAFF. Written as DNA, the CDR3 is TGTGCCAGCAGTAGGGGGACCGGTGAAGCTTTCTTT. The full variable domain, rest sourced from reference TRBV25-1 and TRBJ1-1, is EADIYQTPRYLVIGTGKKITLECSQTMGHDKMYWYQQDPGMELHLIHYSYGVNSTEKGDLSSESTVSRIRTEHFPLTLESARPSHTSQYLCASSRGTGEAFFGQGTRLTVV.

The V and J genes are TRBV5-1 and TRBJ2-6; D may be TRBD1 (5 bases). The germline V and J ends were trimmed by 2 bases and 0 bases, with 12 bases remaining between them. This CDR3 comprises 17 residues. Germline V gene lookup returns CDR1 SGHRS and CDR2 YFSETQ. CDR3 region: CASSFPQAASGANVLTF. CDR3 sequence (DNA): TGCGCCAGCAGCTTCCCACAGGCGGCCTCTGGGGCCAACGTCCTGACTTTC.

V usage is TRBV10-2 and J usage is TRBJ1-1; D is uncertain. Trimming shortened V by 4 bases and J by 3 bases, and 18 bases separated the two germline ends. Looked up from germline, CDR1 is WSHSY and CDR2 is SAAADI. The CDR3 runs 16 residues. The CDR3 nucleotides read TGCGCCAGCAGTGGCGGAGACGCCACCGTGGACACTGAAGCTTTCTTT. It specifies CASSGGDATVDTEAFF.

The V and J genes are TRBV2 and TRBJ1-2; D remains ambiguous. Germline V CDR1 and CDR2: SNHLY, FYNNEI. The CDR3 contains 14 residues. Trimming pared 4 bases from V and 4 bases from J, leaving 13 bases between. The DNA for the CDR3 is TGTGCCAGCAGTGTCCACAGCGGCGGCTATGGCTACACCTTC. Residues: CASSVHSGGYGYTF.

The chain joins TRBV6-4 to TRBJ2-3, with 9 bases identical to TRBD2. Germline CDR1 is MRHNA and CDR2 is SNTAGT. The junction had 8 bases not matched to a gene; V was cut back by 6 bases and J by 4 bases. The CDR3 loop spans 15 amino acids. CDR3 bases: TGTGCCAGCAGCCTTTCGACTAGCGGACCAGATACGCAGTATTTT. Protein sequence: CASSLSTSGPDTQYF.